This TCR beta chain was sequenced for a study of T cell responses to AZD1222 COVID-19 vaccine. The table came from immunoSEQ multiplex PCR; TCRdb's copy has only in-frame clones and leaves some out. The repertoire has roughly 180,000 clones, roughly 92% of them found once; the top ten carry about 1.8%. After removal of 5 bases from V and 6 bases from J, the junction contained 7 bases not matched to a gene. The CDR3 has 15 amino acids. Germline loops: CDR1 SGHNT, CDR2 YENEEA. The receptor was derived from an adult who received the AZD1222 COVID-19 vaccine. The chain carries TRBV11-3 and TRBJ2-2; 9 bases map to TRBD1. Sequencing used peripheral blood, obtained 28 days after the second AZD1222 dose. DNA of the CDR3: TGTGCCAGCAGCCTGGGACAGGGTATGGCCGGGGAGCTGTTTTTT. Translating gives CASSLGQGMAGELFF.